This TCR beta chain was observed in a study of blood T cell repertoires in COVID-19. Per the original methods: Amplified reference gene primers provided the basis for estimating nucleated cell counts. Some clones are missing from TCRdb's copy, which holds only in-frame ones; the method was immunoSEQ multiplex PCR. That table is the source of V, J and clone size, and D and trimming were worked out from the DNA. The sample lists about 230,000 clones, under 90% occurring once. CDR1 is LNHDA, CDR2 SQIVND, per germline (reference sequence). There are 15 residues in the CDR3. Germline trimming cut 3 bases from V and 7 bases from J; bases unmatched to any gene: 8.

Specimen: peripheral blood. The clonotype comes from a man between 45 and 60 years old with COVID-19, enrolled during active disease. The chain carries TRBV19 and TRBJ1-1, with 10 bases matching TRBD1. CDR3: CASSIYLDRGGEAFF. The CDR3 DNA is TGTGCCAGTAGTATCTACTTGGACAGGGGGGGTGAAGCTTTCTTT.